Shown below are 8 T cell receptor beta chains from a single sample sequenced in a study of T-cell memory formation after mild COVID-19. TCRdb re-called the 5' RACE reads with MiXCR, one entry per CDR3 protein. The table shows around 370,000 distinct CDR3 sequences, with roughly 21% occurring only once. Material: PBMCs or a T cell subset sorted from them (not recorded which). These receptor sequences come from an adult woman who had mild COVID-19 (a few samples of this study predate the infection). Cell type and time point are not known.

The V gene is TRBV6-2 or TRBV6-3, the J gene TRBJ1-3, with D perhaps TRBD1 (6 bases). Germline CDR1 reads MNHEY; CDR2 reads SVGEGT. The CDR3 sequence is 15 residues long. V lost 6 bases and J lost 0, with 12 bases in between. Here the CDR3 reads CASRPTGSSGNTIYF. The CDR3 DNA sequence: TGTGCCAGCAGACCTACAGGGAGCTCTGGAAACACCATATATTTT.

This clonotype was counted a few times. The chain recombines TRBV3-1 with TRBJ2-3; 13 nucleotides align to TRBD2. Germline values: CDR1 LGHDT, CDR2 YNNKEL (reference sequence). The junction had 8 bases not matched to a gene; V was cut back by 3 bases and J by 5 bases. The CDR3 has 17 residues. CDR3 protein: CASSQLLAGGPEDTQYF. Written as DNA, the CDR3 is TGTGCCAGCAGCCAGTTACTAGCGGGGGGGCCGGAAGATACGCAGTATTTT.

This CDR3 is CATSEPGKGGAGGYTF. The CDR3 DNA sequence: TGTGCCACCAGTGAGCCCGGGAAAGGGGGAGCAGGAGGCTACACCTTC. V gene TRBV24-1 combines with J gene TRBJ1-2; D is possibly TRBD1 (6 bases). V gave up 4 bases and J gave up 8 bases, with 22 bases separating them. The CDR3 runs to 16 residues. Germline CDR1 reads KGHDR; CDR2 reads SFDVKD.

A few counts support this clonotype. This chain uses TRBV7-9 with TRBJ2-2; 7 bases are a match to TRBD1. This CDR3 has 14 residues. CDR1 SEHNR and CDR2 FQNEAQ come from the germline V gene (reference sequence). With 1 base clipped from V and 4 bases from J, the junction kept 0 bases outside the gene matches. CDR3: CASSLEGATGELFF. The CDR3 nucleotides are TGTGCCAGCAGCTTAGAGGGGGCCACCGGGGAGCTGTTTTTT.

The chain carries TRBV11-1 and TRBJ2-2; 7 bases fit TRBD2. Germline V CDR1 and CDR2: SGHAT, FQDESV (reference sequence). With V trimmed by 0 bases and J by 3 bases, 4 bases remained unmatched. The length of the CDR3 is 16 residues. The CDR3 DNA reads TGTGCCAGCAGCTTAGCCAGCGGGGATCACACCGGGGAGCTGTTTTTT. This encodes CASSLASGDHTGELFF.

Only a few counts were recorded for this clonotype. Here the CDR3 DNA reads TGCGCCAGCAGCTTGGAGGGGTTCACTGAAGCTTTCTTT. This translates into CASSLEGFTEAFF. The chain joins TRBV5-1 to TRBJ1-1; D might be TRBD1 (5 bases). Between the trimmed V and J ends, which lost 0 bases and 4 bases, there was a span of 7 bases. Germline V gives CDR1 SGHRS, CDR2 YFSETQ. CDR3 length: 13 residues.

This clonotype was found many times. V usage is TRBV5-1 and J usage is TRBJ2-5; 7 bases fit TRBD2. J was trimmed by 1 base and V by 3 bases; bases with no gene match: 9. Germline values: CDR1 SGHRS, CDR2 YFSETQ. The length of the CDR3 is 16 residues. The CDR3 loop is CASSSFFGGSQETQYF. The CDR3 coding sequence is TGCGCCAGCAGCTCTTTCTTCGGCGGGAGCCAAGAGACCCAGTACTTC.

This clonotype was seen a handful of times. This chain joins TRBV11-2 and TRBJ2-1; a possible D gene is TRBD1 (6 bases). This CDR3 region has 15 residues. CDR1 is SGHAT, CDR2 FQNNGV, per germline. Trimming cost V 5 bases and J 12 bases, with 23 bases left between them. The chain's CDR3 is CASSPLASGTIRQFF. CDR3 in DNA: TGTGCCAGCAGCCCACTGGCGTCAGGGACAATTAGGCAGTTCTTC.